Each of the 4 T cell receptor beta chains below was sequenced from the same sample in a study of blood T cell repertoires in COVID-19 (dated by TCRdb to 2020 to 2021). The library was built by means of the immunoSEQ multiplex PCR assay. The table was pulled from immuneACCESS by TCRdb, which kept in-frame rearrangements only. Such tables lose some clones; where checked, under half of the loss comes from unresolved V genes, and the rest has no known cause. This sample lists about 350,000 clones; about 90% were detected once. The biggest ten clones account for 5.3% of the sample. Sequenced: PBMCs or T cells enriched from blood (not recorded which). The receptor source for this set is a woman in her 30s who had recovered from COVID-19.

The rearrangement uses TRBV28 and TRBJ1-2; 10 bases are a match to TRBD1. V lost 6 bases, J lost 7 bases, and 5 bases stayed unmatched. CDR3 length: 13 amino acids. Germline V gene data show CDR1 as MDHEN and CDR2 as SYDVKM. As DNA, the CDR3 is TGTGCCAGCAGGACAGGGGGCGCGGGTGGCTACACCTTC. Its translation is CASRTGGAGGYTF.

The chain carries TRBV21-1 and TRBJ1-2. TRBV21-1 constitutes a pseudogene. The CDR3 is made up of 15 amino acids. The CDR3 loop is CASSSTVEGNYGYTF. As DNA, the CDR3 is TGTGCCAGCAGCTCAACGGTGGAGGGGAACTATGGCTACACCTTC.

V is TRBV9 and J is TRBJ1-4; 10 bases fit TRBD1. The length of the CDR3 is 15 residues. V gave up 3 bases and J gave up 6 bases; unmatched junction bases: 5. Germline lookup yields CDR1 SGDLS and CDR2 YYNGEE. The CDR3 bases are TGTGCCAGCAGCGCCTGGGGGACAGGGGATGAAAAACTGTTTTTT. It translates to CASSAWGTGDEKLFF.

About this clone itself: Different DNA sequences within this sample yield the same CDR3. The chain employs TRBV5-1 and TRBJ2-1; 11 nucleotides line up with TRBD2. The CDR3 consists of 15 residues. Germline-derived CDR1 and CDR2 are SGHRS and YFSETQ. V trimming: 4 bases; J trimming: 3 bases; junction bases outside the gene matches: 3. As DNA, the CDR3 is TGCGCCAGCAGCCTGACTAGCGGGGTCTACAATGAGCAGTTCTTC. It translates to CASSLTSGVYNEQFF. The full variable domain, rest sourced from reference TRBV5-1 and TRBJ2-1, is KAGVTQTPRYLIKTRGQQVTLSCSPISGHRSVSWYQQTPGQGLQFLFEYFSETQRNKGNFPGRFSGRQFSNSRSEMNVSTLELGDSALYLCASSLTSGVYNEQFFGPGTRLTVL.